These 21 T cell receptor beta chains were all obtained from the same sample, sequenced in a study of OX40 agonist ivuxolimab in advanced cancers. Profiled with immunoSEQ multiplex PCR; TCRdb holds only in-frame clones, not every one. The data contain about 71,000 clones, about four fifths of them seen just once; the ten biggest clones take up roughly 0.41%. Sample: CD4+ or CD8+ T cells sorted from blood, taken in a trial of the OX40 agonist ivuxolimab. All receptors come from an adult with an advanced solid tumor such as melanoma, head and neck, liver or kidney cancer.

This chain uses TRBV28 with TRBJ1-2; D not certain. With 5 bases removed from V and 8 bases from J, the gap between germline ends came to 21 bases. Germline CDR1 MDHEN, CDR2 SYDVKM. This CDR3 is 15 amino acids long. CDR3 sequence: CASSRKGGPIRGYTF. Written as DNA, the CDR3 is TGTGCCAGCAGTCGGAAGGGAGGGCCTATTAGGGGCTACACCTTC.

V and J are TRBV28 and TRBJ2-1; D unclear. There are 17 residues in the CDR3. Trimming removed 6 bases from V and 1 base from J, with 19 bases in between. Germline loops: CDR1 MDHEN, CDR2 SYDVKM. In DNA, the CDR3 is TGTGCCAGCAGCCTACCCCCGTGGACCCCTTCCTACAATGAGCAGTTCTTC. The encoded protein is CASSLPPWTPSYNEQFF.

This chain links TRBV6-6 with TRBJ2-7; D possibly matches TRBD1 or TRBD2 (5 bases each). The CDR3 sequence is 13 residues long. The V gene's germline CDR1 is MNHNY and CDR2 SVGAGI (reference sequence). With 6 bases removed from V and 4 bases from J, the gap between germline ends came to 13 bases. The CDR3 region is CASSRIGGYEQYV. CDR3 coding DNA: TGTGCCAGCAGCCGCATTGGGGGATACGAGCAGTACGTC.

The chain recombines TRBV7-2 with TRBJ2-7; 9 nucleotides align to TRBD2. The CDR3 length is 15 residues. The V segment lost 3 bases and the J segment 6 bases; nucleotides outside the gene matches: 9. CDR1 and CDR2 from the germline V gene are SGHTA and FQGNSA. CDR3 coding DNA: TGTGCCAGCAGCTTTTCCGGGACTAGCCTCCCCGAGCAGTACTTC. Translated: CASSFSGTSLPEQYF.

This chain connects TRBV7-9 to TRBJ1-3, with D possibly being TRBD1 (5 bases). Germline values: CDR1 SEHNR, CDR2 FQNEAQ (reference sequence). The CDR3 runs to 14 residues. V was clipped by 6 bases and J by 2 bases, with 11 bases between them. DNA of the CDR3: TGTGCCAGCAGGCCAGGGTTAACTGGAAACACCATATATTTT. This encodes CASRPGLTGNTIYF.

The chain uses TRBV28 and TRBJ1-4; D possibly corresponds to TRBD1 (5 bases). The CDR3 loop spans 14 amino acids. CDR1 is MDHEN, CDR2 SYDVKM, per germline. Trimming cost V 9 bases and J 2 bases, with 13 bases left between them. The CDR3: CASYPGNTNEKLFF. The CDR3, as DNA: TGTGCCAGTTACCCAGGGAACACTAATGAAAAACTGTTTTTT.

The V call is TRBV7-5, the J call TRBJ2-1; TRBD2 is the table's D call, not checked against the DNA. TRBV7-5 has pseudogene status. The CDR3 has 18 amino acids. CDR3 DNA: TGTGTCAGAAGCCTCGGGACTAGCGGGAGGGGGTCCTACAATGAGCAGTTCTTC. Translating gives CVRSLGTSGRGSYNEQFF.

The CDR3 DNA reads TGTGCCAGCAGCGGGAAGGGACAGGGGAGAACCGGCTACACCTTC. Translation gives CASSGKGQGRTGYTF. The rearrangement uses TRBV5-4 and TRBJ1-2; the match to TRBD1 covers 10 bases. Trimming at V came to 4 bases and at J to 8 bases, leaving 11 bases not matched to a gene. Germline V gene sequence: CDR1 SGHNT, CDR2 YYREEE (reference sequence). The CDR3 loop spans 15 amino acids.

The V and J genes are TRBV6-5 and TRBJ2-7; no clear D gene. The germline V gene encodes CDR1 MNHEY and CDR2 SVGAGI. Trimming shortened V by 2 bases and J by 2 bases, and 10 bases separated the two germline ends. The CDR3 is made up of 14 amino acids. The CDR3 spells CASSYHDGPYEQYF. For the CDR3, the DNA is TGTGCCAGCAGTTACCATGACGGCCCCTACGAGCAGTACTTC.

CDR3 coding DNA: TGCGCCAGCAGCGCGGGACAGGTGGACACCATATATTTT. Protein sequence: CASSAGQVDTIYF. This sequence joins TRBV5-1 and TRBJ1-3; TRBD1 matches at 8 bases. CDR3 length: 13 residues. Germline CDR1 reads SGHRS; CDR2 reads YFSETQ. Losses at the gene ends were 4 bases for V and 8 bases for J; bases not matched to a gene: 5.

The rearrangement links TRBV7-9 to TRBJ1-2; 10 positions match TRBD1. The CDR3 sequence is 16 residues long. Per germline, CDR1 SEHNR and CDR2 FQNEAQ (reference sequence). The V gene end was trimmed by 1 base and the J gene end by 6 bases; junction bases not matched to a gene: 8. CDR3 sequence (DNA): TGTGCCAGCAGCTTAGTAGCGACAGGGGGCGCGGATGGCTACACCTTC. Residues: CASSLVATGGADGYTF.

The CDR3 loop is CASSPHWTGGFHETQYF. In DNA, the CDR3 is TGTGCCAGCTCACCACACTGGACAGGCGGGTTTCATGAGACCCAGTACTTC. The chain carries TRBV18 and TRBJ2-5; 7 bases are shared with TRBD1. CDR3 length: 17 residues. V shed 1 base and J 5 bases; nucleotides not matched to a gene: 13. Germline-derived CDR1 and CDR2 are KGHSH and LQKENI.

This clone has a single count. The rearrangement joins TRBV4-3 to TRBJ2-3; 8 nucleotides line up with TRBD1. J lost 4 bases, V lost 1 base, and 7 bases had no gene match. The CDR3 has 16 amino acids. The V gene's germline CDR1 is LGHNA and CDR2 YSLEER. CDR3 region: CASSQGPTGVSDTQYF. The DNA of the CDR3 is TGCGCCAGCAGCCAAGGCCCGACAGGGGTGTCAGATACGCAGTATTTT.

V and J are TRBV10-3 and TRBJ1-1, with D possibly TRBD1 on 5 matching bases. This CDR3 has 13 amino acids. CDR1 is ENHRY and CDR2 is SYGVKD in the germline V gene. V was shortened by 11 bases and J by 0 bases, with 13 bases between the two germline ends. Here the CDR3 DNA reads TGTGCCTCCAAGGCGGGACTGAACACTGAAGCTTTCTTT. Amino acids: CASKAGLNTEAFF.

CDR3 nucleotides: TGTGCCAGCACCTCGCGTCCCGGGCAGCAAATCACGTGGATCTACAATGAGCAGTTCTTC. Translated, it gives CASTSRPGQQITWIYNEQFF. This rearrangement joins TRBV21-1 to TRBJ2-1. TRBV21-1 is a documented pseudogene. The CDR3 loop spans 20 amino acids.

As DNA, the CDR3 is TGTGCCAGCAGACCCGGGACAGGGAAAGAGGACACTGAAGCTTTCTTT. It translates to CASRPGTGKEDTEAFF. This chain joins TRBV6-6 and TRBJ1-1; 9 bases fit TRBD1. The CDR3 has 16 amino acids. Germline loops: CDR1 MNHNY, CDR2 SVGAGI (reference sequence). V dropped 6 bases and J dropped 3; count of bases not matched to a gene: 11.

The chain combines TRBV19 with TRBJ2-6, with a tentative D call TRBD1 (6 bases). The CDR3 length is 17 residues. Per the germline V gene, CDR1 is LNHDA and CDR2 is SQIVND (reference sequence). V gave up 6 bases and J gave up 0 bases, with 15 bases separating them. CDR3: CASSPWDTSSGANVLTF. The CDR3 DNA reads TGTGCCAGTAGCCCTTGGGACACCTCCTCTGGGGCCAACGTCCTGACTTTC.

J is TRBJ2-6 and V is TRBV28; TRBD1 agrees at 7 bases. V lost 2 bases, J lost 0 bases, and 10 bases stayed unmatched. Germline CDR1 MDHEN, CDR2 SYDVKM. The CDR3 consists of 19 residues. The CDR3 is CASSLPRTGRSSGANVLTF. CDR3 DNA: TGTGCCAGCAGTTTACCCCGGACAGGCCGAAGCTCTGGGGCCAACGTCCTGACTTTC. Combining the CDR3 with reference TRBV28 and TRBJ2-6 gives the whole variable domain DVKVTQSSRYLVKRTGEKVFLECVQDMDHENMFWYRQDPGLGLRLIYFSYDVKMKEKGDIPEGYSVSREKKERFSLILESASTNQTSMYLCASSLPRTGRSSGANVLTFGAGSRLTVL.

V usage is TRBV30 and J usage is TRBJ2-1, with a possible D match to TRBD2 (5 bases). The germline CDR1 and CDR2 sequences are GTSNPN and SVGIG (reference sequence). Trimming shortened V by 0 bases and J by 8 bases, and 11 bases separated the two germline ends. CDR3 length: 13 residues. This CDR3 is CAWSVGSPHEQFF. Written as DNA, the CDR3 is TGTGCCTGGAGTGTAGGGAGCCCCCATGAGCAGTTCTTC.

The J gene is TRBJ1-5, the V gene TRBV4-1, with 7 bases aligning to TRBD1. V lost 1 base to trimming and J lost 5 bases; unmatched junction nucleotides: 5. This CDR3 has 15 residues. Germline values: CDR1 MGHRA, CDR2 YSYEKL. The CDR3 loop reads CASSQADRVDQPQHF. The CDR3 bases are TGCGCCAGCAGCCAAGCCGACAGGGTGGATCAGCCCCAGCATTTT.

CDR3 coding DNA: TGTGCCAGCAGTCCCCTCTGGGCAGTTGAGGAGACCCAGTACTTC. Its translation: CASSPLWAVEETQYF. The chain carries TRBV6-1 and TRBJ2-5; D unresolved. Trimming removed 5 bases at V and 5 bases at J, with 18 bases between. Germline lookup yields CDR1 MNHNS and CDR2 SASEGT. The CDR3 has 15 residues.